The 30 T cell receptor beta chains given below trace back to one sample, sequenced in a study of blood T cell repertoires in COVID-19 (dated by TCRdb to 2018 to 2021). The library relied on the immunoSEQ multiplex PCR assay. TCRdb provides this immuneACCESS table in a form limited to in-frame rearrangements. Some clones are lacking; in checked studies, under half of them reflect an unresolved V gene, and why the rest are absent is not known. This sample has roughly 230,000 clones in its table, and 65% to 90% of those were observed once. The ten largest clones capture roughly 7.4% of the sample. The specimen was peripheral blood. Every receptor here comes from a woman in her fifties or sixties with acute or convalescent COVID-19.

The rearrangement uses TRBV3-1 (or the pseudogene TRBV3-2) and TRBJ1-5; possibly TRBD1 for D (6 bases). The CDR3 is 15 residues long. V was cut by 0 bases and J by 6 bases, with 12 bases left in between. CDR1 and CDR2 (germline): LGHDT, YNNKEL (reference sequence). DNA for the CDR3: TGTGCCAGCAGCCAAGATAGGGCCAGGGGTCAGCCCCAGCATTTT. Its protein product is CASSQDRARGQPQHF.

The genes are TRBV29-1 and TRBJ1-3, with TRBD1 identical over 12 bases. Germline V CDR1 and CDR2: SQVTM, ANQGSEA. Trimming removed 4 bases from V and 2 bases from J; junction bases left unmatched: 0. This CDR3 region has 14 residues. CDR3 in DNA: TGCAGCGTTGGGGACAGGGGGCCTGGAAACACCATATATTTT. Protein sequence: CSVGDRGPGNTIYF.

The V gene is TRBV5-6, the J gene TRBJ2-3; 14 nucleotides match TRBD2. Trimming cost V 4 bases and J 4 bases; bases outside gene matches: 2. This CDR3 has 15 amino acids. CDR1 SGHDT and CDR2 YYEEEE come from the germline V gene. The CDR3 reads CASSQGLAGADTQYF. The CDR3 nucleotides read TGTGCCAGCAGCCAGGGACTAGCGGGAGCAGATACGCAGTATTTT. The full variable domain, in which reference TRBV5-6 and TRBJ2-3 provide the parts outside the CDR3, is DAGVTQSPTHLIKTRGQQVTLRCSPKSGHDTVSWYQQALGQGPQFIFQYYEEEERQRGNFPDRFSGHQFPNYSSELNVNALLLGDSALYLCASSQGLAGADTQYFGPGTRLTVL.

The chain recombines TRBV5-1 with TRBJ2-1; weak D call: TRBD2 (7 bases). Germline V gene data show CDR1 as SGHRS and CDR2 as YFSETQ. V lost 0 bases, J lost 8 bases, and 15 bases lay in between. The CDR3 has 15 residues. The CDR3 sequence is CASSLAVGGPDEQFF. The CDR3 nucleotides are TGCGCCAGCAGCTTGGCAGTGGGGGGGCCCGATGAGCAGTTCTTC.

The chain combines TRBV30 with TRBJ1-6; 7 bases fit TRBD1. The CDR3 consists of 16 residues. Germline values: CDR1 GTSNPN, CDR2 SVGIG (reference sequence). Trimming removed 2 bases from V and 7 bases from J; junction bases left unmatched: 11. The CDR3 reads CAWSLFVAGGNSPLHF. As DNA, the CDR3 is TGTGCCTGGAGTCTTTTCGTAGCAGGGGGGAATTCACCCCTCCACTTT.

The chain links TRBV7-6 to TRBJ2-1; 11 bases map to TRBD2. V was clipped by 3 bases and J by 1 base; unmatched bases: 2. The CDR3 covers 16 residues. The germline gives CDR1 SGHVS, CDR2 FNYEAQ. The DNA of the CDR3 is TGTGCCAGCAGCTTCGGGACTAGCGGTTCCTACAATGAGCAGTTCTTC. Its translation: CASSFGTSGSYNEQFF.

The chain is built from TRBV29-1 and TRBJ1-3; D possibly corresponds to TRBD1 (5 bases). The V and J ends lost 5 bases and 1 base respectively, with 9 bases between them. This CDR3 is 13 amino acids long. Germline-derived CDR1 and CDR2 are SQVTM and ANQGSEA. The CDR3 DNA sequence: TGCAGCGTTAGTCCAGGGTCTGGAAACACCATATATTTT. It encodes CSVSPGSGNTIYF.

V gene TRBV6-1 combines with J gene TRBJ2-5, with 10 bases that match TRBD1. Unmatched junction bases numbered 6, after V lost 0 bases and J lost 5 bases. This CDR3 is built from 16 residues. Germline CDR1 and CDR2: MNHNS and SASEGT. Here the CDR3 reads CASSEAGGQGTETQYF. The CDR3, as DNA: TGTGCCAGCAGTGAAGCGGGGGGACAGGGGACGGAGACCCAGTACTTC.

V usage is TRBV19 and J usage is TRBJ2-7; D might be TRBD1 (6 bases). V gave up 5 bases and J gave up 4 bases, with 18 bases separating them. CDR3 length equals 15 residues. Germline CDR1 and CDR2: LNHDA and SQIVND (reference sequence). The CDR3 reads CASSPDNRALYEQYF. CDR3 coding DNA: TGTGCCAGTAGTCCCGACAACAGGGCGCTTTACGAGCAGTACTTC.

This chain uses TRBV12-3 or TRBV12-4 with TRBJ2-7, with 7 bases fitting TRBD2. The V gene end was trimmed by 5 bases and the J gene end by 13 bases; junction bases not matched to a gene: 11. The CDR3 spans 12 residues. CDR3 region: CASSGGEGPLYF. The CDR3 DNA reads as TGTGCCAGCAGTGGGGGGGAGGGTCCTCTCTACTTC.

V is TRBV28 and J is TRBJ1-1; D not certain. Germline values: CDR1 MDHEN, CDR2 SYDVKM. V lost 7 bases and J 1 base, leaving 4 bases between the germline ends. This CDR3 is 11 amino acids long. Here the CDR3 reads CASNSNTEAFF. The CDR3 region has the DNA TGTGCCAGCAACTCGAACACTGAAGCTTTCTTT. Full variable domain (missing parts from reference TRBV28 and TRBJ1-1): DVKVTQSSRYLVKRTGEKVFLECVQDMDHENMFWYRQDPGLGLRLIYFSYDVKMKEKGDIPEGYSVSREKKERFSLILESASTNQTSMYLCASNSNTEAFFGQGTRLTVV.

The chain employs TRBV7-8 and TRBJ1-1; 7 bases fit TRBD1. CDR3 length equals 13 residues. Per the germline V gene, CDR1 is SGHVS and CDR2 is FQNEAQ. V shed 3 bases, J shed 4 bases, and the junction held 2 bases outside the gene matches. CDR3 in amino acids: CASSFRQGTEAFF. The CDR3, as DNA: TGTGCCAGCAGCTTTCGACAGGGCACTGAAGCTTTCTTT. The full variable domain, completed using reference TRBV7-8 and TRBJ1-1, is GAGVSQSPRYKVAKRGQDVALRCDPISGHVSLFWYQQALGQGPEFLTYFQNEAQLDKSGLPSDRFFAERPEGSVSTLKIQRTQQEDSAVYLCASSFRQGTEAFFGQGTRLTVV.

This sequence joins TRBV15 and TRBJ2-1; maybe TRBD2 (6 bases). Germline values: CDR1 LNHNV, CDR2 YYDKDF (reference sequence). The CDR3 consists of 14 residues. V was clipped by 3 bases and J by 9 bases, with 15 bases between them. CDR3 nucleotides: TGTGCCACCAGCAGGTCTTTGACGGGGGTTGAGCAGTTCTTC. This translates into CATSRSLTGVEQFF.

The chain couples TRBV7-2 to TRBJ2-2; D unclear. The CDR3 consists of 13 residues. The V end was cut by 6 bases, the J end by 4 bases, with 9 bases between. The germline V gene has CDR1 SGHTA and CDR2 FQGNSA. DNA of the CDR3: TGTGCCAGCAGTAGTTTCACCACCGGGGAGCTGTTTTTT. Protein: CASSSFTTGELFF.

This chain joins TRBV28 and TRBJ1-2; D uncertain. Trimming removed 8 bases at V and 5 bases at J, with 12 bases between. The germline CDR1 and CDR2 sequences are MDHEN and SYDVKM. The CDR3 consists of 12 residues. CDR3 bases: TGTGCCAGCTCCTCGGGGATGTATGGCTACACCTTC. This translates into CASSSGMYGYTF.

The CDR3 DNA sequence: TGCGCCAGCAGTGAGGGGACCGGGACTAGCGGGTCCAAGGATACGCAGTATTTT. Its translation: CASSEGTGTSGSKDTQYF. V gene TRBV10-1 combines with J gene TRBJ2-3; TRBD2 aligns across 12 bases. V was pared by 2 bases and J by 6 bases, with 12 bases of the junction left unmatched. The CDR3 is made up of 18 amino acids. Germline-derived CDR1 and CDR2 are WNHNN and SYGVQD (reference sequence).

The chain uses TRBV5-6 and TRBJ1-2; D remains ambiguous. Trimming cost V 6 bases and J 11 bases, with 20 bases left between them. The CDR3 covers 13 residues. Germline-derived CDR1 and CDR2 are SGHDT and YYEEEE. CDR3 DNA: TGTGCCAGCAACTTCGGGGTCGGCCGTGTATACACCTTC. Amino acids: CASNFGVGRVYTF.

This clone was seen a single time. V is TRBV28 and J is TRBJ2-5; 8 bases match TRBD2. The CDR3 runs to 17 residues. J lost 5 bases, V lost 5 bases, and 16 bases had no gene match. Germline V gene lookup returns CDR1 MDHEN and CDR2 SYDVKM. The CDR3 reads CASSHKAAGGPGETQYF. The CDR3 DNA sequence: TGTGCCAGCAGTCACAAGGCGGCGGGGGGCCCCGGGGAGACCCAGTACTTC. The variable domain in full, with the rest retrieved from reference TRBV28 and TRBJ2-5, is DVKVTQSSRYLVKRTGEKVFLECVQDMDHENMFWYRQDPGLGLRLIYFSYDVKMKEKGDIPEGYSVSREKKERFSLILESASTNQTSMYLCASSHKAAGGPGETQYFGPGTRLLVL.

This clone was counted between two and nine times. The chain combines TRBV11-2 with TRBJ2-1; possibly TRBD2 for D (5 bases). Germline V gene data show CDR1 as SGHAT and CDR2 as FQNNGV. There are 17 residues in the CDR3. Deletions cut 3 bases from V and 0 bases from J, with 15 bases between. The DNA of the CDR3 is TGTGCCAGCAGCTTGGAAAGCGGAACCCTCTCCTACAATGAGCAGTTCTTC. Protein product: CASSLESGTLSYNEQFF.

This chain joins TRBV12-3 or TRBV12-4 and TRBJ1-1; no clear D. This CDR3 region has 13 residues. The V gene lost 3 bases and the J gene lost 1 base, with 6 bases spanning the gap. CDR3 sequence (DNA): TGTGCCAGCAGTTTCAGTACGAACACTGAAGCTTTCTTT. This encodes CASSFSTNTEAFF.

The gene calls are TRBV5-8 and TRBJ1-1; 8 nucleotides match TRBD1. The germline CDR1 and CDR2 sequences are SGHTS and YDEGEE. The CDR3 contains 14 residues. V shed 0 bases and J 3 bases; nucleotides not matched to a gene: 1. The CDR3 bases are TGTGCCAGCAGCTTGGACAGGGGGGACACTGAAGCTTTCTTT. Its translation is CASSLDRGDTEAFF. Full variable domain (missing parts from reference TRBV5-8 and TRBJ1-1): EAGVTQSPTHLIKTRGQQATLRCSPISGHTSVYWYQQALGLGLQFLLWYDEGEERNRGNFPPRFSGRQFPNYSSELNVNALELEDSALYLCASSLDRGDTEAFFGQGTRLTVV.

This clone was picked up one time. The genes are TRBV4-3 and TRBJ1-4; the D is unclear. Germline loops: CDR1 LGHNA, CDR2 YSLEER. The CDR3 has 16 residues. Trimming removed 0 bases from V and 1 base from J, with 9 bases in between. CDR3 DNA: TGCGCCAGCAGCCAAGATAGAGGAGTAACTAATGAAAAACTGTTTTTT. It encodes CASSQDRGVTNEKLFF.

The chain recombines TRBV5-6 with TRBJ2-5; no definite D call. Trimming cost V 2 bases and J 5 bases, with 4 bases left between them. The CDR3 sequence is 11 residues long. The germline gives CDR1 SGHDT, CDR2 YYEEEE. CDR3 coding DNA: TGTGCCAGCAGCTTCCGGGAGACCCAGTACTTC. It specifies CASSFRETQYF. The whole variable domain, filled in from reference TRBV5-6 and TRBJ2-5, reads DAGVTQSPTHLIKTRGQQVTLRCSPKSGHDTVSWYQQALGQGPQFIFQYYEEEERQRGNFPDRFSGHQFPNYSSELNVNALLLGDSALYLCASSFRETQYFGPGTRLLVL.

The V gene is TRBV11-2, the J gene TRBJ2-2; the D gene is possibly TRBD1 (5 bases). There are 14 residues in the CDR3. Germline CDR1 is SGHAT and CDR2 is FQNNGV. V was trimmed by 4 bases and J by 7 bases, leaving 13 bases between them. CDR3 in amino acids: CASSWAVQGGELFF. The CDR3 DNA reads as TGTGCCAGCAGCTGGGCGGTTCAGGGCGGGGAGCTGTTTTTT.

This sequence joins TRBV2 and TRBJ1-5; possibly TRBD1 for D (5 bases). The CDR3 spans 15 residues. V was pared by 0 bases and J by 7 bases, with 13 bases between. Germline V gene sequence: CDR1 SNHLY, CDR2 FYNNEI. The CDR3 nucleotides are TGTGCCAGCAGTGAAGCACGGGGGGAAGGACAGCCCCAGCATTTT. Its translation: CASSEARGEGQPQHF.

V is TRBV5-1 and J is TRBJ1-1; 7 bases fit TRBD1. J lost 4 bases, V lost 3 bases, and 6 bases had no gene match. The CDR3 extends over 14 amino acids. Germline V gene data show CDR1 as SGHRS and CDR2 as YFSETQ. CDR3 DNA sequence: TGCGCCAGCAGCTGGGGACAGAGCACCACTGAAGCTTTCTTT. It is translated as CASSWGQSTTEAFF. Using reference TRBV5-1 and TRBJ1-1 for the parts outside the CDR3, the full variable domain is KAGVTQTPRYLIKTRGQQVTLSCSPISGHRSVSWYQQTPGQGLQFLFEYFSETQRNKGNFPGRFSGRQFSNSRSEMNVSTLELGDSALYLCASSWGQSTTEAFFGQGTRLTVV.

This clone has just one count. This chain joins TRBV30 and TRBJ2-1; 7 bases align to TRBD2. The ends lost 0 bases at V and 1 base at J; junction bases unmatched: 9. This CDR3 spans 17 amino acids. Per the germline V gene, CDR1 is GTSNPN and CDR2 is SVGIG (reference sequence). The CDR3 loop is CAWSVPRGSGSYNEQFF. The CDR3, as DNA: TGTGCCTGGAGTGTACCTCGCGGGAGTGGGTCCTACAATGAGCAGTTCTTC.

The CDR3: CASSLPSGTGELFF. DNA of the CDR3: TGTGCCAGCAGCTTACCCTCCGGCACCGGGGAGCTGTTTTTT. The chain joins TRBV7-9 to TRBJ2-2; D is unclear. Trimming took 2 bases from V and 4 from J, leaving 8 bases between them. The CDR3 spans 14 residues. The germline CDR1 and CDR2 sequences are SEHNR and FQNEAQ (reference sequence).

The chain combines TRBV12-3 or TRBV12-4 with TRBJ1-1; TRBD1 agrees at 7 bases. J was trimmed by 11 bases and V by 6 bases; bases with no gene match: 12. CDR3 size: 13 residues. CDR3 residues: CASRPQQGIGAFF. The CDR3 DNA is TGTGCCAGCAGACCCCAACAGGGGATAGGGGCTTTCTTT.

V and J are TRBV30 and TRBJ2-3; TRBD1 aligns across 10 bases. Looked up from germline, CDR1 is GTSNPN and CDR2 is SVGIG (reference sequence). The CDR3 spans 15 residues. V was clipped by 2 bases and J by 6 bases; unmatched bases: 8. CDR3 sequence (DNA): TGTGCCTGGAGTTGGACAGGGGGGAGGTTGGATACGCAGTATTTT. It codes for CAWSWTGGRLDTQYF.